Presented here are 17 T cell receptor beta chains from one specimen sequenced in a study of glioma-infiltrating T cells. TCR alpha and beta CDR3 regions were amplified from RNA using iRepertoire nested multiplex PCR. A single record per CDR3 protein comes from TCRdb applying MiXCR to the multiplex PCR reads. The sample consists of about 190,000 distinct CDR3 sequences, roughly 32% of them appearing once. The sequencing input was glioma tissue, nonneoplastic brain tissue, or PBMCs (not recorded which). The receptors stem from a human donor with low-grade glioma or glioblastoma, undergoing nonglioma brain surgery, or in good health (not recorded which).

Points on this clonotype: A read error is possible here, since a much larger clone lies one base away. V gene TRBV5-4 combines with J gene TRBJ1-2; D not resolved. Germline assignment: CDR1 SGHNT and CDR2 YYREEE (reference sequence). The length of the CDR3 is 12 residues. The CDR3, as DNA: TGTGCCGGCAGCTTGGTGGGCGATGGCTACACCTTC. Its protein product is CAGSLVGDGYTF.

The rearrangement joins TRBV6-1 to TRBJ2-3; perhaps D is TRBD1 or TRBD2 (5 bases each). Germline loops: CDR1 MNHNS, CDR2 SASEGT. Trimming took off 6 bases at V and 5 bases at J, with 21 bases between the two ends. The CDR3 loop spans 16 amino acids. CDR3 sequence reads: CASSSGRRTVEDTQYF. CDR3 nucleotides: TGTGCCAGCAGCTCGGGACGGCGCACCGTGGAAGATACGCAGTATTTT.

In its sample, this clonotype was seen many times. The chain has TRBV7-2 and TRBJ1-5, with D unresolved. Trimming pared 1 base from V and 7 bases from J, leaving 14 bases between. The CDR3 extends over 15 amino acids. Per the germline V gene, CDR1 is SGHTA and CDR2 is FQGNSA. The CDR3 sequence is CASSLEGGDGQPQHF. The CDR3 bases are TGTGCCAGCAGCTTAGAGGGCGGCGACGGCCAGCCCCAGCATTTT.

About this clonotype itself: A much more abundant neighbour one base away suggests this may be a read error. This sequence joins TRBV2 and TRBJ2-7, with 10 bases lining up with TRBD1. Trimming cost V 4 bases and J 6 bases; bases outside gene matches: 6. Germline values: CDR1 SNHLY, CDR2 FYNNEI. This CDR3 has 14 residues. The CDR3 reads CASSGPDRGGEQYF. In nucleotides, the CDR3 is TGTGCCAGCAGTGGGCCGGACAGGGGGGGCGAGCAGTACTTC. Filled out from reference TRBV2 and TRBJ2-7, the complete variable domain reads EPEVTQTPSHQVTQMGQEVILRCVPISNHLYFYWYRQILGQKVEFLVSFYNNEISEKSEIFDDQFSVERPDGSNFTLKIRSTKLEDSAMYFCASSGPDRGGEQYFGPGTRLTVT.

This clonotype was seen many times. This chain connects TRBV4-3 to TRBJ2-3, with 10 bases lining up with TRBD2. Losses at the gene ends were 3 bases for V and 4 bases for J; bases not matched to a gene: 4. The CDR3 runs to 15 residues. Per germline, CDR1 LGHNA and CDR2 YSLEER. The CDR3 coding sequence is TGCGCCAGCAGCCAGTCTAGCGGGAGCGCAGATACGCAGTATTTT. Translated, it gives CASSQSSGSADTQYF.

This clonotype was recorded many times. The rearrangement links TRBV6-4 to TRBJ2-3; 8 positions match TRBD2. There are 16 residues in the CDR3. The V gene's germline CDR1 is MRHNA and CDR2 SNTAGT. J lost 0 bases, V lost 0 bases, and 2 bases had no gene match. The CDR3 loop reads CASSDSASGSTDTQYF. CDR3 in DNA: TGTGCCAGCAGTGACTCGGCTAGCGGGAGCACAGATACGCAGTATTTT.

This clonotype has a count of ten or more. The V and J genes are TRBV10-3 and TRBJ2-7, with D unclear. Germline V gives CDR1 ENHRY, CDR2 SYGVKD. Trimming removed 0 bases at V and 10 bases at J, with 7 bases between. This CDR3 is 11 amino acids long. The CDR3 here is CAISESDRQYF. Written as DNA, the CDR3 is TGTGCCATCAGTGAGTCGGACCGACAGTACTTC.

At least ten counts were recorded for this clonotype. The rearrangement uses TRBV10-3 and TRBJ2-5; no definite D call. The CDR3 length is 14 residues. The germline V gene encodes CDR1 ENHRY and CDR2 SYGVKD. The germline V and J ends were trimmed by 4 bases and 4 bases, with 13 bases remaining between them. The CDR3 region is CAISGSGVRETQYF. In DNA, the CDR3 is TGTGCCATCAGTGGGTCTGGGGTCAGAGAGACCCAGTACTTC.

In this sample, this clonotype turned up many times. V is TRBV7-6 and J is TRBJ2-3, with D perhaps TRBD2 (6 bases). The germline V gene has CDR1 SGHVS and CDR2 FNYEAQ. Trimming pared 2 bases from V and 4 bases from J, leaving 10 bases between. The CDR3 has 14 residues. The CDR3 DNA reads as TGTGCCAGCAGCTTATCGGGAGCGCCAGATACGCAGTATTTT. Amino acid sequence: CASSLSGAPDTQYF.

This clonotype has at least ten counts. CDR3 residues: CASSSRATNTEAFF. The CDR3 nucleotides read TGTGCCAGTAGCAGCAGGGCCACGAACACTGAAGCTTTCTTT. This chain joins TRBV19 and TRBJ1-1; the D gene is possibly TRBD1 (5 bases). Germline CDR1 and CDR2: LNHDA and SQIVND (reference sequence). This CDR3 region has 14 residues. Trimming took off 6 bases at V and 1 base at J, with 12 bases between the two ends. The full variable domain, its missing parts supplied by reference TRBV19 and TRBJ1-1, is DGGITQSPKYLFRKEGQNVTLSCEQNLNHDAMYWYRQDPGQGLRLIYYSQIVNDFQKGDIAEGYSVSREKKESFPLTVTSAQKNPTAFYLCASSSRATNTEAFFGQGTRLTVV.

The J gene is TRBJ1-1, the V gene TRBV29-1, with D perhaps TRBD1 (5 bases). V was pared by 2 bases and J by 7 bases, with 17 bases between. CDR3 length: 14 residues. Germline V lookup: CDR1 SQVTM, CDR2 ANQGSEA. In nucleotides, the CDR3 is TGCAGCGTTGAATCCCGCGGGGGGTTTGATGAAGCTTTCTTT. Translating gives CSVESRGGFDEAFF.

This clonotype came up many times. This chain joins TRBV6-1 and TRBJ2-7; D is unclear. CDR3 length: 15 amino acids. Trimming left V 2 bases short and J 1 base short, with 12 bases between. Germline CDR1 is MNHNS and CDR2 is SASEGT. CDR3 coding DNA: TGTGCCAGCAGTGAAACGGTTGGTAGTTCCTACGAGCAGTACTTC. Translation: CASSETVGSSYEQYF.

This clonotype was seen many times. The rearrangement uses TRBV19 and TRBJ1-2; D possibly corresponds to TRBD1 (6 bases). This CDR3 comprises 14 residues. Germline CDR1 LNHDA, CDR2 SQIVND (reference sequence). Between the trimmed V and J ends, which lost 2 bases and 3 bases, there was a span of 10 bases. The CDR3 coding sequence is TGTGCCAGTAGTATATCTAACAGGGACTATGGCTACACCTTC. As protein: CASSISNRDYGYTF.

This clonotype has at least ten counts. The chain employs TRBV27 and TRBJ2-7; D remains ambiguous. The CDR3 extends over 13 amino acids. Germline V gene sequence: CDR1 MNHEY, CDR2 SMNVEV (reference sequence). V shed 2 bases and J shed 3 bases, with 8 bases lying between them. CDR3 residues: CASSLKSGYEQYF. The CDR3 DNA is TGTGCCAGCAGTTTAAAGTCTGGCTACGAGCAGTACTTC.

The rearrangement uses TRBV12-3 or TRBV12-4 and TRBJ1-3, with D possibly TRBD1 on 6 matching bases. The V end lost 10 bases, the J end lost 4 bases, and 14 bases lay between the germline ends. This CDR3 region has 13 residues. The CDR3 region has the DNA TGTGCCACCGAGGGGGGGGACGGAAACACCATATATTTT. Its protein product is CATEGGDGNTIYF.

The chain joins TRBV5-1 to TRBJ2-2, with D unresolved. The CDR3 consists of 13 residues. The germline V and J ends were trimmed by 3 bases and 5 bases, with 8 bases remaining between them. Germline V gives CDR1 SGHRS, CDR2 YFSETQ. The CDR3 DNA follows: TGCGCCAGCAGCTCTATAACAACCGGGGAGCTGTTTTTT. Translating gives CASSSITTGELFF.

To note about this clonotype: This could be a read error, since a much larger clone is one nucleotide away. The rearrangement uses TRBV3-1 and TRBJ2-7, with unresolved D. This CDR3 spans 13 amino acids. Per the germline V gene, CDR1 is LGHDT and CDR2 is YNNKEL (reference sequence). The V and J ends lost 4 bases and 7 bases respectively, with 14 bases between them. DNA for the CDR3: TGTGCCAGCAGCCTTCCCCCCACAGCAGAGCAGTACTTC. It yields the protein CASSLPPTAEQYF.